This entry concerns a single T cell receptor beta chain. Ten or more counts support this clonotype. What antigen it recognizes has not been identified. No base quality values were provided; no much bigger clone lies one nucleotide off. The data derive from a study of Graves' ophthalmopathy and Graves' hyperthyroidism (dated by TCRdb to 2016 to 2019). Notes on the research overall: Stable hyperthyroidism was defined as no progression to ophthalmopathy within 18 months of follow-up. To tell Graves' ophthalmopathy apart from Graves' hyperthyroidism, and to predict which patients would progress to ophthalmopathy, the study relied on TCR beta repertoire signatures. In total, approximately 140 blood samples were TCR-sequenced: fewer than 50 ophthalmopathy, approximately 80 hyperthyroidism and some 17 hyperthyroidism-to-ophthalmopathy patients. A discovery set of about 99 patients (under 45 ophthalmopathy, approximately 58 stable hyperthyroidism) was enrolled to explore V-J signatures distinguishing ophthalmopathy from hyperthyroidism. For independent validation, a separate cohort was made up of 18 hyperthyroidism patients plus 17 patients who later progressed from hyperthyroidism to ophthalmopathy. T-cell repertoires of thyroid tissue and blood were compared in several hyperthyroidism patients. Following sampling, methimazole starting at 30 mg daily was administered to hyperthyroidism patients, and high-dose intravenous methylprednisolone was administered to ophthalmopathy patients. On the study overall, not on this receptor specifically: Ophthalmopathy was separated from stable hyperthyroidism by the 13-signature model with about 88% sensitivity and about 81% specificity in cross-validation and with 80%/75% in the test set. In validation, the model predicted ophthalmopathy progression with nearly 71% sensitivity and less than 80% specificity; approximately 12 predicted patients were CT-confirmed with GO in a median of roughly 6.8 months. No statistical method was used to set the sample size in advance, and the investigators knew which group each participant was assigned to. Most expanded thyroid clonotypes with frequency above 0.001 were also detected in blood, suggesting blood repertoires may reflect the thyroid immune response.

Hyperthyroidism patients were newly diagnosed, were aged 18 to 65 years, and had a disease duration under 2 months. Patients were excluded if they had other autoimmune diseases, uncontrolled infections, pregnancy or lactation. Clinical symptoms, serum thyroxine, TRAb, thyroid ultrasound and orbital computed tomography formed the basis of the diagnosis. Trizol reagent was used to extract the total RNA, and its quality was then checked on an Agilent 2100 Bioanalyzer. The CDR1 and CDR2 encoded by the germline V gene are ENHRY and SYGVKD. The CDR3 holds 16 amino acids from the cysteine to the phenylalanine. Only CDR3 DNA is held: 48 bases, read in frame from base 1. Trimming takes 2 bases from V and 0 bases from J, and the germline ends sit 14 bases apart. For repertoire sequencing, the TCR beta CDR3 regions were amplified from RNA transcripts. The first round was an RT-PCR using HTBI primers with the Qiagen OneStep RT-PCR kit, and this first round was followed by a second-round multiplex PCR, then size selection and purification. The libraries underwent paired-end sequencing with 100 bp reads on an Illumina HiSeq2000. In the authors' own workflow: SOAPnuke was used to process the reads, removing any read that contained adapters or uncalled bases, had a mean Phred below 15, or lacked an exact match to the constant primer or identifier. COPE v1.2.5 was used to merge high-quality paired reads. Each unique nucleotide sequence was treated as a clonotype, and MiTCR v1.1 was used to align the clonotypes to the IMGT TRB V, D and J references. Only V-J combinations with frequency above 0.0001 were analysed, covering over 99% of repertoires. For each V-J combination, a TCR clonal expansion and chaos score was defined as the ratio of F50 clonal expansion to chaos observed in the TCRdist matrix. Welch's t-statistics and random forest were used to narrow the features down to more than 10 V-J combinations, which were then fed into a naive Bayes classifier. The Morisita-Horn index was used to measure how similar the thyroid and blood repertoires were. The public reads were reanalyzed by TCRdb: fastp trimming at Q25, MiXCR alignment, in-frame beta chains only. One record per CDR3 amino acid sequence lists the most common genes and DNA. Clone size and V and J calls follow TCRdb, not the original study. In all, the sample holds 1 million to 1.3 million distinct CDR3 sequences, and less than 45% of those were seen once. 11% of the sample is taken by the ten largest.

In this chain, TRBV10-3 is recombined with TRBJ2-7; matching of 6 bases hints at TRBD2 as the D gene. This TCR was recovered from an adult man with Graves' hyperthyroidism. The material sequenced was peripheral blood or thyroid tissue (not recorded which). The CDR3 sequence is CAISEKVAAISYEQYF. In nucleotides, the sequence is TGTGCCATCAGTGAGAAGGTAGCGGCGATCTCCTACGAGCAGTACTTC.